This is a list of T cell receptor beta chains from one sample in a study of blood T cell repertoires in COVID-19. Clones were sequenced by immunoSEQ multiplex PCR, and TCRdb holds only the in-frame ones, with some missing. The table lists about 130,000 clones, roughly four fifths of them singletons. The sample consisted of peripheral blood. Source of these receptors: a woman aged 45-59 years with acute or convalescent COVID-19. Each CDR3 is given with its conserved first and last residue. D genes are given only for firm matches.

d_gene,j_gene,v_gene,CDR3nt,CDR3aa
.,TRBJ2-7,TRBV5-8,TGTGCCAGCACCCAAACAGGGCCGAGAGACGAGCAGTACTTC,CASTQTGPRDEQYF
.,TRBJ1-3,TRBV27,TGTGCCAGCAGTTACCGGACAGAATTCTCTGGAAACACCATATATTTT,CASSYRTEFSGNTIYF
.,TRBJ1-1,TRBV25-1,TGTGCCAGCAGTGAATCTGCTGGCATGAACACTGAAGCTTTCTTT,CASSESAGMNTEAFF
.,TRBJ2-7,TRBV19,TGTGCCAGTAGTACGGGTCAGCAATACGAGCAGTACTTC,CASSTGQQYEQYF
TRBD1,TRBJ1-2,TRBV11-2,TGTGCCAGCAGCCCCGACAGGGTTGGCTACACCTTC,CASSPDRVGYTF
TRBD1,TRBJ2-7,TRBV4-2,TGTGCCAGCAGCCAAGATTGGGGAGCGGGACAGGGCTACGAGCAGTACTTC,CASSQDWGAGQGYEQYF
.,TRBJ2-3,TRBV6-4,TGTGCGGAGCAGTTCGGGACAGATACGCAGTATTTT,CAEQFGTDTQYF
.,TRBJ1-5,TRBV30,TGTGCCTGGAGTGTCAGTATCGATCAGCCCCAGCATTTT,CAWSVSIDQPQHF
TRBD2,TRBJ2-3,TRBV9,TGTGCCAGCAGCCCTCGGGGGGGAGCGGGGGTAGATACGCAGTATTTT,CASSPRGGAGVDTQYF
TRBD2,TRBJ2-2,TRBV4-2,TGTGCCAGCAGCCAGGAGGGGAGGGGCGGGGAGCTGTTTTTT,CASSQEGRGGELFF
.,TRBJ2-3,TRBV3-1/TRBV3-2,TGTGCCAGCAGCCAAGATAGGGGGGGCCATGGAGATACGCAGTATTTT,CASSQDRGGHGDTQYF
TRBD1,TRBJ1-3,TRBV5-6,TGTGCCAGCAGCCTACCACAGGGGGATGGAAACACCATATATTTT,CASSLPQGDGNTIYF
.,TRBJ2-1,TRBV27,TGTGCCAGCAGTAAAACAGGGACCTTTCTCAATGAGCAGTTCTTC,CASSKTGTFLNEQFF
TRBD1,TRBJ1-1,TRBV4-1,TGCGCCAGCAGCCAACCCGCACAGGGGAGTGGGCACACTGAAGCTTTCTTT,CASSQPAQGSGHTEAFF